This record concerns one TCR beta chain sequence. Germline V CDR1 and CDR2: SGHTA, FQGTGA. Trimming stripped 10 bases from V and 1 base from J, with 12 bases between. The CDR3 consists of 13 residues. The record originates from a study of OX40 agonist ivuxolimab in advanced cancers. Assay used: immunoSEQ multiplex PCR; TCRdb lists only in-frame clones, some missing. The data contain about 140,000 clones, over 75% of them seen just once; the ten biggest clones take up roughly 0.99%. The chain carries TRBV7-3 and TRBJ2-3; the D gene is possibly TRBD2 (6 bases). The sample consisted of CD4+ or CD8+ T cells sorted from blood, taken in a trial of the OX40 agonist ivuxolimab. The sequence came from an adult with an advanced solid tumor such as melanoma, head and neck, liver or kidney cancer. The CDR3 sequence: CAILAVRTDTQYF. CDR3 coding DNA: TGTGCCATCTTAGCGGTCCGCACAGATACGCAGTATTTT.